These T cell receptor beta chains were read from a single sample in a study of control samples from healthy donors and cancer patients. The table came from immunoSEQ multiplex PCR; TCRdb's copy has only in-frame clones and leaves some out. The sample lists roughly 26,000 clones; almost 85% were seen once. The sequenced material came from PBMCs. The receptor source for this set is a woman aged 60-75 years with head and neck cancer. CDR3s include the opening cysteine and the closing phenylalanine or tryptophan. The order of the fields is J gene, D gene, clone size, V gene, CDR3 DNA, CDR3 protein. D genes are given only for firm matches. Clone size is given for some rows only: seen once, a few or many times, or a class if the clone is expanded.

TRBJ2-3,TRBD2,-,TRBV6-5,TGTGCCAGCAGTTACAGCGGGAGTCTAGCAGATACGCAGTATTTT,CASSYSGSLADTQYF
TRBJ1-1,TRBD1,-,TRBV29-1,TGCAGCGGCCGACAGGGGGGGAACACTGAAGCTTTCTTT,CSGRQGGNTEAFF
TRBJ2-7,-,once,TRBV5-4,TGTGCCAGCAGCTTGGAGGGCAGTTCCTTCTCCTACGAGCAGTACTTC,CASSLEGSSFSYEQYF
TRBJ1-6,-,-,TRBV13,TGTGCCAGCAGTCCCTCGGTGGCCGGAAGATATAATTCACCCCTCCACTTT,CASSPSVAGRYNSPLHF
TRBJ1-6,TRBD1,-,TRBV6-2/TRBV6-3,TGTGCCAGCAGCCGGACAGGGGAGCATTCACCCCTCCACTTT,CASSRTGEHSPLHF
TRBJ2-1,TRBD1,-,TRBV7-8,TGTGCCAGCAGCCGGACAGCGGGACAGGGGCAGTTCTTC,CASSRTAGQGQFF
TRBJ2-3,-,-,TRBV2,TGTGCCAGCAGACCGGGACTGAGCACAGATACGCAGTATTTT,CASRPGLSTDTQYF
TRBJ2-3,-,-,TRBV5-1,TGCGCCAGCAGCTCCTCAGGGTTGGGGGATACGCAGTATTTT,CASSSSGLGDTQYF
TRBJ2-1,TRBD1,few,TRBV6-1,TGTGCCAGCAGTGAAGCGGGACAGGGGGCCAATGAGCAGTTCTTC,CASSEAGQGANEQFF
TRBJ1-2,-,-,TRBV4-3,TGCGCCAGCAGCCAAGATCCGGCGAACCCAGCAGGGTACACCTTC,CASSQDPANPAGYTF
TRBJ2-1,-,-,TRBV27,TGTGCCAGCAGTTTCCGGGGGCTCTACAATGAGCAGTTCTTC,CASSFRGLYNEQFF
TRBJ1-1,TRBD1,-,TRBV5-4,TGTGCCAGCAGCACAGGGGGCTGGGGCACTGAAGCTTTCTTT,CASSTGGWGTEAFF
TRBJ1-1,-,-,TRBV5-1,TGCGCCAGCAGCTTGGGGCGGGTAGGCACTGAAGCTTTCTTT,CASSLGRVGTEAFF
TRBJ1-5,-,-,TRBV15,TGTGCCACCAGCAGAAACCCAGGGGGCAATCAGCCCCAGCATTTT,CATSRNPGGNQPQHF
TRBJ2-7,-,-,TRBV11-1,TGTGCCAGCAGCAAGGATGGACACCACTCCTACGAGCAGTACTTC,CASSKDGHHSYEQYF
TRBJ2-5,-,once,TRBV7-6,TGTGCCAGCAGCTTTCGCGAGACCCAGTACTTC,CASSFRETQYF
TRBJ2-7,TRBD2,-,TRBV5-1,TGCGCCAGCAGTCAAGCGGGGGGGCCGGTAGGTCAGTACTTC,CASSQAGGPVGQYF
TRBJ2-1,TRBD1,-,TRBV5-5,TGTGCCAGCAGCTTCCCGGGACAGGGGGTTATTGAGCAGTTCTTC,CASSFPGQGVIEQFF
TRBJ2-7,-,-,TRBV3-1/TRBV3-2,TGTGCCAGCAGCCAAGTGGGGGCCCACGAGCAGTACTTC,CASSQVGAHEQYF
TRBJ1-5,-,few,TRBV12-3/TRBV12-4,TGTGCCAGCAGTTTAGCGCTACATCAGCCCCAGCATTTT,CASSLALHQPQHF
TRBJ1-2,-,-,TRBV7-3,TGTGCCAGCAGCTTACCAGACAACTATGGCTACACCTTC,CASSLPDNYGYTF
TRBJ2-1,TRBD2,-,TRBV11-3,TGTGCCAGCAGCTTGAGCGGGGGCCACTACAATGAGCAGTTCTTC,CASSLSGGHYNEQFF
TRBJ2-1,-,once,TRBV6-2/TRBV6-3,TGTGCCAGCAGCCTTGGAGCTCCTTATGAGCAGTTCTTC,CASSLGAPYEQFF
TRBJ2-5,-,-,TRBV10-2,TGCGCCAGCAGTGGCGTAGCGGAGATAACGGGGACCCAGTACTTC,CASSGVAEITGTQYF
TRBJ2-5,-,-,TRBV5-1,TGCGCCAGCAGGTCGGGACCGTGGGAAGAGACCCAGTACTTC,CASRSGPWEETQYF
TRBJ1-1,-,-,TRBV11-3,TGTGCCAGCAGCGCGGGGGGGGTAATGAACACTGAAGCTTTCTTT,CASSAGGVMNTEAFF
TRBJ2-1,TRBD1,-,TRBV27,TGTGCCAGCAGTCCGGACGGACAGGGTAGTGAGCAGTTCTTC,CASSPDGQGSEQFF
TRBJ1-2,-,-,TRBV5-4,TGTGCCAGCAGCTTGCAGGGTAACTATGGCTACACCTTC,CASSLQGNYGYTF
TRBJ1-2,TRBD1,-,TRBV4-1,TGCGCCAGCAGCCAAGCAGGGGGGAGCTATGGCTACACCTTC,CASSQAGGSYGYTF
TRBJ2-1,TRBD1,-,TRBV9,TGTGCCAGCAGCGTAGGGGACAGGCCTTACAATGAGCAGTTCTTC,CASSVGDRPYNEQFF
TRBJ2-7,-,-,TRBV2,TGTGCCAGCAGTGAATATCAGCGGACCTACGAGCAGTACTTC,CASSEYQRTYEQYF
TRBJ1-1,TRBD1,-,TRBV6-5,TGTGCCAGCAGTTCTCCCAGACAGGGGAGACGCACTGAAGCTTTCTTT,CASSSPRQGRRTEAFF
TRBJ2-3,TRBD2,-,TRBV6-4,TGTGCCAGCAGTGACTCTTCTAGCGGGAGGTCCGGTCCACCAGATACGCAGTATTTT,CASSDSSSGRSGPPDTQYF
TRBJ1-1,-,-,TRBV6-2/TRBV6-3,TGTGCCAGCAGTTACCAGGGGCCGACTTACACTGAAGCTTTCTTT,CASSYQGPTYTEAFF
TRBJ2-2,TRBD2,few,TRBV11-3,TGTGCCAGCAGCCTAAATCGGGGGGGAAAGAACACCGGGGAGCTGTTTTTT,CASSLNRGGKNTGELFF
TRBJ1-1,TRBD1,-,TRBV7-3,TGTGCCAGCAGCTCACAGGGGTTTGGAACTGAAGCTTTCTTT,CASSSQGFGTEAFF
TRBJ1-6,-,-,TRBV5-8,TGTGCCAGCAGCCCTGTGGATTATAATTCACCCCTCCACTTT,CASSPVDYNSPLHF
TRBJ2-7,TRBD2,-,TRBV27,TGTGCCACCAACGGGGGGTCCTACGAGCAGTACTTC,CATNGGSYEQYF
TRBJ1-2,TRBD1,-,TRBV19,TGTGCCAGTAGAAAAACCGGGACAGGGTCTTTCTATGGCTACACCTTC,CASRKTGTGSFYGYTF
TRBJ2-5,TRBD2,-,TRBV5-1,TGCGCCAGCATGTTACTAGCGGGGGGCCGGGAGACCCAGTACTTC,CASMLLAGGRETQYF
TRBJ2-3,TRBD2,-,TRBV6-5,TGTGCCAGCAGTTACGGGCGGGGGGTAACAGATACGCAGTATTTT,CASSYGRGVTDTQYF
TRBJ1-2,-,-,TRBV4-3,TGCGCCAGCAGCCAAGATCTGGGTAAAAGGGATGGCTACACCTTC,CASSQDLGKRDGYTF
TRBJ2-3,-,-,TRBV11-2,TGTGCCAGCAGCGGTCGGACAGATACGCAGTATTTT,CASSGRTDTQYF
TRBJ1-1,TRBD1,-,TRBV19,TGTGCCAGTAGTGATCGACAGGGGGCGTCGAACACTGAAGCTTTCTTT,CASSDRQGASNTEAFF
TRBJ2-5,TRBD1,-,TRBV6-2/TRBV6-3,TGTGCCAGCAGTTCCGGGACAGGGGGCAGGGAGACCCAGTACTTC,CASSSGTGGRETQYF
TRBJ2-6,-,-,TRBV6-1,TGTGCCAGCAGTGACCAGGGCACTGGGGCCAACGTCCTGACTTTC,CASSDQGTGANVLTF
TRBJ1-1,-,-,TRBV11-3,TGTGCCAGCAGCTTAGAAGGCAGGCCGGGGACTGAAGCTTTCTTT,CASSLEGRPGTEAFF